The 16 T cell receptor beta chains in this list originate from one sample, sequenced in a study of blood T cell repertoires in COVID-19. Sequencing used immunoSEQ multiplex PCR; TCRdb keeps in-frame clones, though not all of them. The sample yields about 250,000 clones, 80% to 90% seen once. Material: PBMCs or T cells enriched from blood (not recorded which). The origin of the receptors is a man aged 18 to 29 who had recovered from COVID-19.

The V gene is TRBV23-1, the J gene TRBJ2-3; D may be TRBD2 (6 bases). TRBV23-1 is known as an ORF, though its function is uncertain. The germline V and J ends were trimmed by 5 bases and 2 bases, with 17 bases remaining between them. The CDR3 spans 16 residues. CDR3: CASSSRWRDDTDTQYF. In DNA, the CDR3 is TGCGCCAGCAGTTCCCGGTGGCGGGATGACACAGATACGCAGTATTTT.

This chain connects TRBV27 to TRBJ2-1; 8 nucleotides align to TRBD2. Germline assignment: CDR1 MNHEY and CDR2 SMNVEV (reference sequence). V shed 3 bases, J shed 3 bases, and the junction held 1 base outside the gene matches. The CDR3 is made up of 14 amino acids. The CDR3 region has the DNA TGTGCCAGCAGTTTCGGGGGGGGCTACAATGAGCAGTTCTTC. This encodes CASSFGGGYNEQFF.

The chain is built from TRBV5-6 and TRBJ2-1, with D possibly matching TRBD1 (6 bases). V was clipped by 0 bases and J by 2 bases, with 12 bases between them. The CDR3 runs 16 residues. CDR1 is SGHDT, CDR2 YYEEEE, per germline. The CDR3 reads CASSLDTGMAYNEQFF. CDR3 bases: TGTGCCAGCAGCTTGGATACAGGGATGGCCTACAATGAGCAGTTCTTC.

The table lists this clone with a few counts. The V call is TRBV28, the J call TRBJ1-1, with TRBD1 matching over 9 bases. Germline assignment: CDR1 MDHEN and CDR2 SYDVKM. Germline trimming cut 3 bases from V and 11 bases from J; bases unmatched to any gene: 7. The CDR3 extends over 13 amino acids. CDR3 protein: CASSLGQGRFAFF. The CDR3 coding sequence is TGTGCCAGCAGTTTGGGACAGGGTCGATTCGCTTTCTTT.

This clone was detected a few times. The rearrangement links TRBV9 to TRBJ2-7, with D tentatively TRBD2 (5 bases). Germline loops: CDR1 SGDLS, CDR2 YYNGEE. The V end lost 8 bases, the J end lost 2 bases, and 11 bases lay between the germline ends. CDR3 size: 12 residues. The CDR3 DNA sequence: TGTGCCAGTTCGGACGGGACCTACGAGCAGTACTTC. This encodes CASSDGTYEQYF.

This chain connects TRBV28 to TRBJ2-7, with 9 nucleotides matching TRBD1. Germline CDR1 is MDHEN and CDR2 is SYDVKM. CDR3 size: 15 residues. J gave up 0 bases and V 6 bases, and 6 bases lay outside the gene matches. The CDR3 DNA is TGTGCCAGCAGCCCGGGACAGGGAGGCTCCTACGAGCAGTACTTC. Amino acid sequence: CASSPGQGGSYEQYF.

The chain's CDR3 is CASSEARGGTNEKLFF. The CDR3 DNA reads TGTGCCAGCAGTGAAGCGAGGGGGGGCACTAATGAAAAACTGTTTTTT. V is TRBV6-1 and J is TRBJ1-4; tentative D call: TRBD1 (6 bases). This CDR3 has 16 amino acids. Germline CDR1 is MNHNS and CDR2 is SASEGT. V was cut by 0 bases and J by 2 bases, with 10 bases left in between.

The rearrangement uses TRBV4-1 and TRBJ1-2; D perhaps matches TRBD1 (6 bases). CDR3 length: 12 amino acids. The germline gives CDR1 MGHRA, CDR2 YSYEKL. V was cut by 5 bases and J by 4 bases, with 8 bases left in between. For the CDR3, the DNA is TGCGCCAGCAGCGAGACAGGCTATGGCTACACCTTC. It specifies CASSETGYGYTF.

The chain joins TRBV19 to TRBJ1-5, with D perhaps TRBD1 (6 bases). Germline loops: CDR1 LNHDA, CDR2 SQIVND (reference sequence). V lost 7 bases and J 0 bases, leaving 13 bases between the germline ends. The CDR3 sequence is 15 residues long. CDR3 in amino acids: CASKPTTGSNQPQHF. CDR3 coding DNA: TGTGCCAGTAAGCCCACGACAGGTAGCAATCAGCCCCAGCATTTT.

CDR3 sequence: CSARREFTQYF. The CDR3 DNA sequence: TGCAGTGCTAGACGGGAGTTTACGCAGTATTTT. The chain recombines TRBV20-1 with TRBJ2-3; D might be TRBD2 (6 bases). This CDR3 has 11 residues. V was trimmed by 2 bases and J by 8 bases, leaving 8 bases between them. CDR1 is DFQATT and CDR2 is SNEGSKA in the germline V gene (reference sequence).

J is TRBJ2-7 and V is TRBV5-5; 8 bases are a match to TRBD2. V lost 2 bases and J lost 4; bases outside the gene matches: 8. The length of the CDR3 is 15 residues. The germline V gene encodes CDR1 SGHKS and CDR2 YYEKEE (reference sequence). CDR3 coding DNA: TGTGCCAGCAGCTTCGCCGGGACTAGTCAGTACGAGCAGTACTTC. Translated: CASSFAGTSQYEQYF.

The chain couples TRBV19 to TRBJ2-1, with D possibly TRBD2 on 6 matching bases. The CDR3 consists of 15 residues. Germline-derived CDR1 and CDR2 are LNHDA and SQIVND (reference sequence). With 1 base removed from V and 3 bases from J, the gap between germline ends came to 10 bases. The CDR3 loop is CASSIGAGIYNEQFF. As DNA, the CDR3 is TGTGCCAGTAGTATAGGGGCGGGGATCTACAATGAGCAGTTCTTC.

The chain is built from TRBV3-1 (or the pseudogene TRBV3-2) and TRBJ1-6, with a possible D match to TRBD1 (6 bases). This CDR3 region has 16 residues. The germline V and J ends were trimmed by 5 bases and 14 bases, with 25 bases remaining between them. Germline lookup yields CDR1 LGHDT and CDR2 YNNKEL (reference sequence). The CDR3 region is CASSEIATGPLGALHF. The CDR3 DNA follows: TGTGCCAGCAGCGAAATAGCGACAGGCCCACTGGGGGCCCTCCACTTT.

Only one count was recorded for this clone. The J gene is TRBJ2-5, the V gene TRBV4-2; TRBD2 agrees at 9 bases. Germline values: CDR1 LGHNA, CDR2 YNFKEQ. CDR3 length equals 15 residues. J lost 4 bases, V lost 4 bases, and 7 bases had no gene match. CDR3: CASSRGGGLGETQYF. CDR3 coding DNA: TGTGCCAGCAGCCGCGGGGGGGGGCTGGGAGAGACCCAGTACTTC.

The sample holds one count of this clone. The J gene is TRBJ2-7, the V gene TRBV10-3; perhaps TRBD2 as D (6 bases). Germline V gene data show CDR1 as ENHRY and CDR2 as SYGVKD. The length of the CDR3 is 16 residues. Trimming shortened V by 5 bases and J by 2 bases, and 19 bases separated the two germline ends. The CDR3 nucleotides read TGTGCCATCAGTCAGTGGCGCGGGGTGGACCCCTACGAGCAGTACTTC. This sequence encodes CAISQWRGVDPYEQYF.

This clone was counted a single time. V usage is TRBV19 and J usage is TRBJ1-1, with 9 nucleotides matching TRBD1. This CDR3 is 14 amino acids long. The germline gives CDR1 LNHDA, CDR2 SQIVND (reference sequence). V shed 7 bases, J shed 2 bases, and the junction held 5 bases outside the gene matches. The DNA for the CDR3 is TGTGCCAGTATAAGGGACAGGGTTAACACTGAAGCTTTCTTT. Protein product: CASIRDRVNTEAFF. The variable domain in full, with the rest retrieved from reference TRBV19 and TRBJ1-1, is DGGITQSPKYLFRKEGQNVTLSCEQNLNHDAMYWYRQDPGQGLRLIYYSQIVNDFQKGDIAEGYSVSREKKESFPLTVTSAQKNPTAFYLCASIRDRVNTEAFFGQGTRLTVV.